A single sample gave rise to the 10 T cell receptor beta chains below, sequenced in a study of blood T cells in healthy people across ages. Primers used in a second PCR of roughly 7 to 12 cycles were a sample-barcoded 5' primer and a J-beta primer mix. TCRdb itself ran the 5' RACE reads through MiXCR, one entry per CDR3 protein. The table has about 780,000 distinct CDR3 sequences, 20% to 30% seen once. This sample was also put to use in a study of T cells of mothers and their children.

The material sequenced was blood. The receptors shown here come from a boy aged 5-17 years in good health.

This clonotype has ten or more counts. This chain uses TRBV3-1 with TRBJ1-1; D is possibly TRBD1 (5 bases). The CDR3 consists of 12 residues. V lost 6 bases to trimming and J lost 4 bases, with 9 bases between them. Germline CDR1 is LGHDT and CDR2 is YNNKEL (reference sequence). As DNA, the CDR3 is TGTGCCAGCAGATCCGGGGGCACTGAAGCTTTCTTT. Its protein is CASRSGGTEAFF.

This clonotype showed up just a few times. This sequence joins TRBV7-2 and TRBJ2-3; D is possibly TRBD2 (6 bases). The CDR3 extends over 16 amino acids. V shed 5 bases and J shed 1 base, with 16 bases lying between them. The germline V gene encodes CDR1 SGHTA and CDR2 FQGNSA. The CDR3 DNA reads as TGTGCCAGCAGCCGGGGGACTCTTATGGGCACAGATACGCAGTATTTT. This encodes CASSRGTLMGTDTQYF.

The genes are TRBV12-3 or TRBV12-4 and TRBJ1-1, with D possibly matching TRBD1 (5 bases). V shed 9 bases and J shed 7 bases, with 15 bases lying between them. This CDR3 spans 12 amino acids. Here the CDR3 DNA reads TGTGCCAGTCAGGGAGACGGTTATGAAGCTTTCTTT. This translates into CASQGDGYEAFF.

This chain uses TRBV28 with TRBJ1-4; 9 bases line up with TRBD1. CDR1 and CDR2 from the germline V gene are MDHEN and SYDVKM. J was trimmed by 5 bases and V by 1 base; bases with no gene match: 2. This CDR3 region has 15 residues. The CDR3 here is CASSLFGTGNEKLFF. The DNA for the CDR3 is TGTGCCAGCAGTTTATTCGGGACAGGGAATGAAAAACTGTTTTTT.

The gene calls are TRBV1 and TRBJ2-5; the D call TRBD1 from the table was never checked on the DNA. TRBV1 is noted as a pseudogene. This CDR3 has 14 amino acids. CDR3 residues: CTSSQAGEEETQYF. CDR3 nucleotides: TGCACCAGCAGCCAAGCGGGCGAAGAAGAGACCCAGTACTTC.

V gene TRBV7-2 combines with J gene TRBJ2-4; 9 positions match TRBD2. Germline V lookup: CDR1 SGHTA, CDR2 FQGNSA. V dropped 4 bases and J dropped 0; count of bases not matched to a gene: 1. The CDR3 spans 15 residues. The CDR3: CASSSLAGAKNIQYF. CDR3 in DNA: TGTGCCAGCAGCTCACTAGCGGGAGCCAAAAACATTCAGTACTTC. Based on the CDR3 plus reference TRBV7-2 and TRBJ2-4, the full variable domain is GAGVSQSPSNKVTEKGKDVELRCDPISGHTALYWYRQSLGQGLEFLIYFQGNSAPDKSGLPSDRFSAERTGGSVSTLTIQRTQQEDSAVYLCASSSLAGAKNIQYFGAGTRLSVL.

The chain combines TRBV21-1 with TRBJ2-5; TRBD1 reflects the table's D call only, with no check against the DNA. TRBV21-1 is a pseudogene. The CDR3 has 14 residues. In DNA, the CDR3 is TGTGCCAGCAGCTCCCATGGGTGGGGGGAGACCCAGTACTTC. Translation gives CASSSHGWGETQYF.

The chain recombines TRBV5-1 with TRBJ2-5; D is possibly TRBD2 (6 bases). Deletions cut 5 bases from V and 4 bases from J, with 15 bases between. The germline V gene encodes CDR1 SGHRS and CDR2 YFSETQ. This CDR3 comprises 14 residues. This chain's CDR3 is CASSSRLGVETQYF. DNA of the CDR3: TGCGCCAGCAGTTCGAGACTAGGGGTAGAGACCCAGTACTTC.

CDR3 sequence (DNA): TGTGCCAGCAGTGAATTGAAGCGGGGGGGCCTTGGCTCCTACGAGCAGTACTTC. Translation: CASSELKRGGLGSYEQYF. This chain uses TRBV25-1 with TRBJ2-7; 10 nucleotides match TRBD2. Trimming cost V 1 base and J 0 bases; bases outside gene matches: 9. The CDR3 consists of 18 residues. CDR1 MGHDK and CDR2 SYGVNS come from the germline V gene.

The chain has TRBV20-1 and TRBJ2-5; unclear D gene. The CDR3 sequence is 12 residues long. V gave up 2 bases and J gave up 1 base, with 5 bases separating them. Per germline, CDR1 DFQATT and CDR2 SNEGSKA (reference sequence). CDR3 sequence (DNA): TGCAGTGCTAGACACGCCCAAGAGACCCAGTACTTC. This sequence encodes CSARHAQETQYF.